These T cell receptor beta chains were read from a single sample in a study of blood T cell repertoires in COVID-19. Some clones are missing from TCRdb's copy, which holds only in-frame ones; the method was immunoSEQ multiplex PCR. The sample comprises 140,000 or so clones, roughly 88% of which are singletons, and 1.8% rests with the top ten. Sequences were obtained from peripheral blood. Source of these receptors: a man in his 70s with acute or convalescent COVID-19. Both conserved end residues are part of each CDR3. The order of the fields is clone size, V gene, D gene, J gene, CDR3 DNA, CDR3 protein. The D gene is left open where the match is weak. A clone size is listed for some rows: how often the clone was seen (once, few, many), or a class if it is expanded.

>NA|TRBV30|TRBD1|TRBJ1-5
TGTGCCTGGAGTTTGGGGACAGGGGGCAGTTCGGATCAGCCCCAGCATTTT
CAWSLGTGGSSDQPQHF
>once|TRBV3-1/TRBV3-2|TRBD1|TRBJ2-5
TGTGCCAGCAGCCAAGGGGACAGCGGGACCCAGTACTTC
CASSQGDSGTQYF
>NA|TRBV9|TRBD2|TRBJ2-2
TGTGCCAGCAGCGTAGGAGTAGCGGGAGGTCTTGGGGAGCTGTTTTTT
CASSVGVAGGLGELFF
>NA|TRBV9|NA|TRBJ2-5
TGTGCCAGCAGCGTAGACAGCGGACGAAACCAAGAGACCCAGTACTTC
CASSVDSGRNQETQYF
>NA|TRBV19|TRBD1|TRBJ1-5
TGTGCCAGTGCTCCGGGACAGAATCAGCCCCAGCATTTT
CASAPGQNQPQHF
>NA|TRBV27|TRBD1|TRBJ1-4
TGTGCCAGCAGCGCCCGACAGGGCAGTGAAAAACTGTTTTTT
CASSARQGSEKLFF
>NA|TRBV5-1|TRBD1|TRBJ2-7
TGCGCCAGCAGCTTGGGGGCAGGGGGAGTCTACGAGCAGTACTTC
CASSLGAGGVYEQYF
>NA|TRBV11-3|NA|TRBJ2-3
TGTGCCAGCTCGGGTTCGGCCACAGATACGCAGTATTTT
CASSGSATDTQYF
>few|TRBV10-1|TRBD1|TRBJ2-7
TGCGCCAGCAGTGAGTCGGGACAGGGATATGTCGAGCAGTACTTC
CASSESGQGYVEQYF
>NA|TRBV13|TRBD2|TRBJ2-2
TGTGCCAGCAGCAAAGGACTAGCGGGGGACACCGGGGAGCTGTTTTTT
CASSKGLAGDTGELFF
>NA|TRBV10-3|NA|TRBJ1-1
TGTGCCATCAGTGAGGGGGCAAAAGGAAACACTGAAGCTTTCTTT
CAISEGAKGNTEAFF
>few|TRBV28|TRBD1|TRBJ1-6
TGTGCCAGCAGCTACAGGGGGCTATATTCACCCCTCCACTTT
CASSYRGLYSPLHF
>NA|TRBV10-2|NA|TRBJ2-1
TGCGCCAGCAGTGAGGGACTAGGGGGCTCCTACAATGAGCAGTTCTTC
CASSEGLGGSYNEQFF
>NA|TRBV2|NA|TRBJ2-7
TGTGCCAGCAGGGTTCTCCTTTCGGGCGAGCAGTACTTC
CASRVLLSGEQYF
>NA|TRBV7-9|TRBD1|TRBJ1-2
TGTGCCAGCAGCTTGGAACAGGGGATTGGGTATGGCTACACCTTC
CASSLEQGIGYGYTF
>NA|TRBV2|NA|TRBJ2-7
TGTGCCAGCGTCGTGAGTTCTCGCGAGCAGTACTTC
CASVVSSREQYF
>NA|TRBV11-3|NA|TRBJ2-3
TGTGCCAGCACCTCCACAGATACGCAGTATTTT
CASTSTDTQYF
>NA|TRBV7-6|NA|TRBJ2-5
TGTGCCAGCAGCTTCCACCAGGGTTTGGAGACCCAGTACTTC
CASSFHQGLETQYF
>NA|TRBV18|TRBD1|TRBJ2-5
TGTGCCAGCTCACCATCGACAGGGGCCCCGTCCGTTCGCGGGACCCAGTACTTC
CASSPSTGAPSVRGTQYF
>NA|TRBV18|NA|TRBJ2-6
TGTGCCAGCTCCCCCCAGGAGGGTGCTGGGGCCAACGTCCTGACTTTC
CASSPQEGAGANVLTF
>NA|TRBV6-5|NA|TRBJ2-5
TGTGCCAGCAGTTACAGCCCGGGGTTGGAAGAGACCCAGTACTTC
CASSYSPGLEETQYF
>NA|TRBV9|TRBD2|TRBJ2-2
TGTGCCAGCAGCGTGGGACTAGCGGGAGGGTACACCGGGGAGCTGTTTTTT
CASSVGLAGGYTGELFF
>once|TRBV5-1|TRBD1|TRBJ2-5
TGCGCCAGCAGCTTGGTTGGGACAGGCGCAGAGACCCAGTACTTC
CASSLVGTGAETQYF
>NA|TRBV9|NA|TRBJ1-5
TGTGCCAGCAGCGTGGGCACCTCTAGCAATCAGCCCCAGCATTTT
CASSVGTSSNQPQHF
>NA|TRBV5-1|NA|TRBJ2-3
TGCGCCAGCAGCTTCCCTCCAGATACGCAGTATTTT
CASSFPPDTQYF
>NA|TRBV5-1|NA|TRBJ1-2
TGCGCCAGCAGCCCAGACAGACCTAACTATGGCTACACCTTC
CASSPDRPNYGYTF
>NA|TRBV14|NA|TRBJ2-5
TGTGCCAGCAGCCGGGGGGAATTCGAGACCCAGTACTTC
CASSRGEFETQYF
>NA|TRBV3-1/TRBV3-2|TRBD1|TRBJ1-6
TGTGCCAGCAGTAAAATTCAGGGGGATCATTCACCCCTCCACTTT
CASSKIQGDHSPLHF
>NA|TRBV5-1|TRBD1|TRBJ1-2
TGCGCCAGCAGCCCAACATTGGGACAGGCGGATGGCTACACCTTC
CASSPTLGQADGYTF
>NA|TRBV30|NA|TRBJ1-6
TGTGCCTGGTGGTTGGAGGGAACACCCCTCCACTTT
CAWWLEGTPLHF
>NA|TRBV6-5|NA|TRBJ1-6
TGTGCCAGCAGGGGGACACCGTATAATTCACCCCTCCACTTT
CASRGTPYNSPLHF
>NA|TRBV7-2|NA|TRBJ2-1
TGTGCCAGCAGCTTAATGGGGGGGCAGTTCTTC
CASSLMGGQFF
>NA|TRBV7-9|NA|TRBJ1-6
TGTGCCAGCAGCCGCGACATTATCAATTCACCCCTCCACTTT
CASSRDIINSPLHF
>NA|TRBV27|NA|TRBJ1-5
TGTGCCAGCAGTACAGGATTTAGCAATCAGCCCCAGCATTTT
CASSTGFSNQPQHF
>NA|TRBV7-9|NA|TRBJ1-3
TGTGCCAGCAGCACAAGGGACTTTAGAACCCATTCTGGAAACACCATATATTTT
CASSTRDFRTHSGNTIYF
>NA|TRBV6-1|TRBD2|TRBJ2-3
TGTGCCAGCAGTTTACTAGCGGGGAGCACAGATACGCAGTATTTT
CASSLLAGSTDTQYF
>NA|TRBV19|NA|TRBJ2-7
TGTGCCAGTAGTATGCACCGACAGACCTCCTACGAGCAGTACTTC
CASSMHRQTSYEQYF
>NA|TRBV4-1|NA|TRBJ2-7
TGCGCCAGCAGCCAGGATACAGGTCCCCTCTCCTACGAGCAGTACTTC
CASSQDTGPLSYEQYF